A single sample gave rise to the 32 T cell receptor beta chains below, sequenced in a study of T-cell memory formation after mild COVID-19. Each CDR3 protein is one row after TCRdb ran MiXCR on the 5' RACE reads. The sample shows roughly 130,000 distinct CDR3 sequences, about 5.9% of them seen only once. The specimen sequenced was PBMCs or a T cell subset sorted from them (not recorded which). The receptors were sampled from an adult woman who had mild COVID-19 (a few samples of this study predate the infection). Cell type and time point are not known.

This clonotype was seen repeatedly, ten times or more. This chain uses TRBV5-1 with TRBJ2-6; D is uncertain. This CDR3 has 17 residues. Germline V gives CDR1 SGHRS, CDR2 YFSETQ. V gave up 1 base and J gave up 0 bases, with 11 bases separating them. DNA for the CDR3: TGCGCCAGCAGCTTGACAGTTACAAGCTCTGGGGCCAACGTCCTGACTTTC. This codes for CASSLTVTSSGANVLTF.

This clonotype was seen just once. The chain combines TRBV7-2 with TRBJ1-2; D is unresolved. Trimming took off 1 base at V and 10 bases at J, with 22 bases between the two ends. The CDR3 spans 16 residues. Germline lookup yields CDR1 SGHTA and CDR2 FQGNSA. The CDR3 protein is CASSLDPPFVGTHYTF. The DNA for the CDR3 is TGTGCCAGCAGCTTAGATCCCCCCTTCGTGGGCACCCACTACACCTTC.

CDR3: CASSPGTLNTGELFF. CDR3 DNA: TGTGCCAGCTCACCCGGGACATTGAACACCGGGGAGCTGTTTTTT. The chain carries TRBV18 and TRBJ2-2; weak D call: TRBD1 (6 bases). Germline V gene data show CDR1 as KGHSH and CDR2 as LQKENI. The CDR3 is 15 residues long. Trimming took off 3 bases at V and 1 base at J, with 9 bases between the two ends.

The V call is TRBV7-2, the J call TRBJ2-7; D may match TRBD1 or TRBD2 (5 bases each). The V and J ends lost 2 bases and 2 bases respectively, with 7 bases between them. CDR1 SGHTA and CDR2 FQGNSA come from the germline V gene. This CDR3 region has 13 residues. This CDR3 is CASSLRDAYEQYV. CDR3 DNA sequence: TGTGCCAGCAGCTTAAGGGACGCCTACGAGCAGTACGTC.

There are many counts of this clonotype. The chain has TRBV29-1 and TRBJ2-2, with D tentatively TRBD2 (7 bases). This CDR3 has 15 amino acids. CDR1 is SQVTM and CDR2 is ANQGSEA in the germline V gene. The V end lost 4 bases, the J end lost 0 bases, and 12 bases lay between the germline ends. CDR3 coding DNA: TGCAGCGTTGTTAGGGGGGGTACGAACACCGGGGAGCTGTTTTTT. Protein product: CSVVRGGTNTGELFF.

The rearrangement uses TRBV18 and TRBJ2-7, with 7 bases fitting TRBD1. Germline lookup yields CDR1 KGHSH and CDR2 LQKENI. The V and J ends lost 6 bases and 3 bases, in that order; junction bases with no gene match: 8. The CDR3 extends over 14 amino acids. CDR3: CASSLSTGIYEQYF. The CDR3 nucleotides are TGTGCCAGCTCCCTCTCGACAGGGATCTACGAGCAGTACTTC.

This clonotype has just a few counts. The chain combines TRBV6-2 or TRBV6-3 with TRBJ1-5, with TRBD1 matching over 7 bases. J was trimmed by 1 base and V by 7 bases; bases with no gene match: 7. The CDR3 totals 15 residues. The germline gives CDR1 MNHEY, CDR2 SVGEGT. The CDR3 sequence: CASNSGQLSNQPQHF. The CDR3 nucleotides read TGTGCCAGCAATTCGGGACAGTTGAGCAATCAGCCCCAGCATTTT.

The V call is TRBV19, the J call TRBJ2-7; D possibly corresponds to TRBD1 (6 bases). This CDR3 has 13 amino acids. Trimming cost V 3 bases and J 5 bases, with 11 bases left between them. Per the germline V gene, CDR1 is LNHDA and CDR2 is SQIVND (reference sequence). CDR3 DNA sequence: TGTGCCAGTAGTATCCTGAGGGGGAACGAGCAGTACTTC. As protein: CASSILRGNEQYF.

This clonotype was seen a handful of times. The chain uses TRBV20-1 and TRBJ2-5; no clear D gene. V was cut by 0 bases and J by 0 bases, with 17 bases left in between. Germline CDR1 reads DFQATT; CDR2 reads SNEGSKA (reference sequence). This CDR3 is 17 amino acids long. The CDR3 here is CSARDARVTFNQETQYF. The CDR3 bases are TGCAGTGCTAGAGATGCTAGGGTGACATTTAACCAAGAGACCCAGTACTTC.

Many counts were recorded for this clonotype. V usage is TRBV7-2 and J usage is TRBJ1-1; D is unresolved. The V gene's germline CDR1 is SGHTA and CDR2 FQGNSA. The CDR3 is 12 amino acids. Trimming took 1 base from V and 11 from J, leaving 11 bases between them. The chain's CDR3 is CASSLEVFGAFF. Written as DNA, the CDR3 is TGTGCCAGCAGCTTAGAGGTTTTTGGGGCTTTCTTT.

Ten or more counts support this clonotype. The chain recombines TRBV20-1 with TRBJ1-2; the match to TRBD1 covers 7 bases. Germline loops: CDR1 DFQATT, CDR2 SNEGSKA (reference sequence). The ends lost 5 bases at V and 2 bases at J; junction bases unmatched: 2. The CDR3 loop spans 12 amino acids. As DNA, the CDR3 is TGCAGTGCTGGCAGGGGGAACTATGGCTACACCTTC. This translates into CSAGRGNYGYTF.

The chain recombines TRBV20-1 with TRBJ2-4; TRBD1 is a possible D gene (6 bases). The CDR3 runs to 14 residues. The germline V and J ends were trimmed by 0 bases and 1 base, with 7 bases remaining between them. Germline V lookup: CDR1 DFQATT, CDR2 SNEGSKA (reference sequence). Here the CDR3 DNA reads TGCAGTGCTAGAGATACAGGGGCCAAAAACATTCAGTACTTC. Translation: CSARDTGAKNIQYF.

This rearrangement joins TRBV20-1 to TRBJ2-5; 8 bases match TRBD2. This CDR3 has 13 residues. Unmatched junction bases numbered 7, after V lost 6 bases and J lost 4 bases. Germline V gene lookup returns CDR1 DFQATT and CDR2 SNEGSKA (reference sequence). The CDR3 region is CSATTREGETQYF. The CDR3 DNA reads TGCAGTGCCACTACCCGGGAGGGAGAGACCCAGTACTTC.

This clonotype was seen a handful of times. The J gene is TRBJ2-7, the V gene TRBV6-5; TRBD1 aligns across 9 bases. CDR3 length: 15 residues. V trimming: 6 bases; J trimming: 2 bases; junction bases outside the gene matches: 8. Looked up from germline, CDR1 is MNHEY and CDR2 is SVGAGI. Written as DNA, the CDR3 is TGTGCCAGCAGGCTTACCGGGACAGGGACCTACGAGCAGTACTTC. Amino acids: CASRLTGTGTYEQYF.

V usage is TRBV7-2 and J usage is TRBJ1-1; 7 bases fit TRBD1. Germline CDR1 reads SGHTA; CDR2 reads FQGNSA. Trimming took 3 bases from V and 1 from J; bases not matched to a gene: 11. There are 17 residues in the CDR3. The CDR3 sequence: CASSFRLLRGTNTEAFF. CDR3 in DNA: TGTGCCAGCAGCTTCCGACTTCTCAGGGGGACGAACACTGAAGCTTTCTTT.

The table lists this clonotype with many counts. The V gene is TRBV7-9, the J gene TRBJ2-1, with D possibly TRBD1 on 6 matching bases. Looked up from germline, CDR1 is SEHNR and CDR2 is FQNEAQ (reference sequence). This CDR3 spans 13 amino acids. V gave up 6 bases and J gave up 6 bases, with 12 bases separating them. The CDR3 region is CASRRQGPNEQFF. In DNA, the CDR3 is TGTGCCAGCAGACGGCAGGGGCCCAATGAGCAGTTCTTC.

This chain links TRBV20-1 with TRBJ2-3, with TRBD1 matching 10 bases. V lost 7 bases and J lost 3; bases outside the gene matches: 4. There are 13 residues in the CDR3. Germline lookup yields CDR1 DFQATT and CDR2 SNEGSKA (reference sequence). The CDR3 DNA reads as TGCAGTGTCAGGACAGGGGGGACAGATACGCAGTATTTT. Translated, it gives CSVRTGGTDTQYF.

This clonotype was found a few times. The CDR3 DNA reads TGTGCCAGCCAGGGGGGGCGGGCTATGAACACTGAAGCTTTCTTT. It translates to CASQGGRAMNTEAFF. The chain is built from TRBV6-5 and TRBJ1-1; 7 bases fit TRBD1. The germline gives CDR1 MNHEY, CDR2 SVGAGI. This CDR3 comprises 15 residues. V trimming: 8 bases; J trimming: 0 bases; junction bases outside the gene matches: 9.

Ten or more counts support this clonotype. The J gene is TRBJ2-7, the V gene TRBV7-2; unclear D gene. Germline V gives CDR1 SGHTA, CDR2 FQGNSA. Trimming stripped 5 bases from V and 4 bases from J, with 9 bases between. The length of the CDR3 is 12 residues. The CDR3 sequence: CASSHGFYEQYF. The CDR3 region has the DNA TGTGCCAGCAGCCACGGCTTTTACGAGCAGTACTTC.

In its sample, this clonotype was seen a few times. The rearrangement links TRBV12-3 or TRBV12-4 to TRBJ1-2; 10 nucleotides align to TRBD1. The CDR3 extends over 15 amino acids. Losses at the gene ends were 6 bases for V and 8 bases for J; bases not matched to a gene: 12. The CDR3 DNA reads TGTGCCAGCAGCCATGACAGGGGGCAAAGGAAAGGCTACACCTTC. The encoded protein is CASSHDRGQRKGYTF.

This clonotype was observed a few times. The rearrangement joins TRBV24-1 to TRBJ2-1; no reliable D call. Trimming took 4 bases from V and 5 from J, leaving 8 bases between them. This CDR3 contains 13 residues. Germline V gene data show CDR1 as KGHDR and CDR2 as SFDVKD. CDR3 in amino acids: CATSDSPDNEQFF. The CDR3 DNA reads as TGTGCCACCAGTGACTCACCGGACAATGAGCAGTTCTTC.

This chain links TRBV11-2 with TRBJ2-1; 12 bases fit TRBD2. The V and J ends lost 0 bases and 9 bases, in that order; junction bases with no gene match: 6. This CDR3 spans 16 amino acids. CDR1 and CDR2 from the germline V gene are SGHAT and FQNNGV. The CDR3: CASSLDAGLAGSEQFF. The DNA for the CDR3 is TGTGCCAGCAGCTTAGATGCAGGACTAGCGGGAAGTGAGCAGTTCTTC. The whole variable domain, filled in from reference TRBV11-2 and TRBJ2-1, reads EAGVAQSPRYKIIEKRQSVAFWCNPISGHATLYWYQQILGQGPKLLIQFQNNGVVDDSQLPKDRFSAERLKGVDSTLKIQPAKLEDSAVYLCASSLDAGLAGSEQFFGPGTRLTVL.

V and J are TRBV6-2 or TRBV6-3 and TRBJ2-1; TRBD1 matches 9 bases. CDR3 length equals 16 residues. Trimming cost V 5 bases and J 3 bases; bases outside gene matches: 8. Germline assignment: CDR1 MNHEY and CDR2 SVGEGT. The CDR3 spells CASSTRDRALYNEQFF. CDR3 nucleotide sequence: TGTGCCAGCAGTACTAGGGACAGGGCCCTCTACAATGAGCAGTTCTTC.

In its sample, this clonotype was seen many times. The chain carries TRBV4-1 and TRBJ1-1; D call uncertain. Trimming cost V 1 base and J 6 bases, with 12 bases left between them. This CDR3 region has 14 residues. Germline loops: CDR1 MGHRA, CDR2 YSYEKL. CDR3 amino acids: CASSQGETMPEAFF. The CDR3 DNA reads TGCGCCAGCAGCCAAGGAGAGACGATGCCTGAAGCTTTCTTT.

This clonotype was seen more than once but under ten times. The V and J genes are TRBV20-1 and TRBJ1-6, with 9 bases that match TRBD1. Germline V gene sequence: CDR1 DFQATT, CDR2 SNEGSKA (reference sequence). The J segment lost 8 bases and the V segment lost 0 bases, leaving 11 bases of the junction unmatched. CDR3 size: 17 residues. The CDR3 DNA sequence: TGCAGTGCTAGAGATGGATCTAGTGGGACAGGGTATTCACCCCTCCACTTT. Protein sequence: CSARDGSSGTGYSPLHF.

This clonotype was observed at least ten times. This chain links TRBV20-1 with TRBJ2-5, with TRBD1 matching 7 bases. Trimming removed 7 bases from V and 0 bases from J; junction bases left unmatched: 11. CDR1 is DFQATT, CDR2 SNEGSKA, per germline (reference sequence). The CDR3 totals 15 residues. The CDR3 nucleotides are TGCAGTGGTCGGTCGGGACAGCTGTACCAAGAGACCCAGTACTTC. Translation: CSGRSGQLYQETQYF.

The chain links TRBV29-1 to TRBJ2-3; D is uncertain. The CDR3 is 13 amino acids. V dropped 1 base and J dropped 3 bases, with 8 bases sitting between them. In germline, CDR1 is SQVTM, CDR2 ANQGSEA. CDR3 sequence: CSVEGARTDTQYF. The CDR3 DNA sequence: TGCAGCGTTGAAGGGGCCAGGACAGATACGCAGTATTTT.

This clonotype was detected many times. V is TRBV12-3 or TRBV12-4 and J is TRBJ2-1; D gene unclear. V shed 3 bases and J shed 0 bases, with 9 bases lying between them. This CDR3 comprises 15 residues. CDR3 protein: CASSLGWVSYNEQFF. The CDR3 region has the DNA TGTGCCAGCAGTTTGGGTTGGGTCTCCTACAATGAGCAGTTCTTC.

The count of this clonotype is one. The V call is TRBV5-1, the J call TRBJ2-5; 8 bases fit TRBD1. There are 16 residues in the CDR3. CDR1 is SGHRS, CDR2 YFSETQ, per germline. The J segment lost 5 bases and the V segment lost 1 base, leaving 10 bases of the junction unmatched. The CDR3 region has the DNA TGCGCCAGCAGCTTGTTTTTCAGGGGGCAAGGGGAGACCCAGTACTTC. Protein sequence: CASSLFFRGQGETQYF.

This clonotype was detected ten times or more. The genes are TRBV5-1 and TRBJ2-7; the match to TRBD1 covers 7 bases. The CDR3 contains 14 residues. Trimming at V came to 0 bases and at J to 5 bases, leaving 5 bases not matched to a gene. The germline V gene has CDR1 SGHRS and CDR2 YFSETQ. CDR3 bases: TGCGCCAGCAGCTTGGGACAGGGTTTGGACGAGCAGTACTTC. It translates to CASSLGQGLDEQYF.

This clonotype was observed many times. This chain connects TRBV7-2 to TRBJ1-5; maybe TRBD1 (6 bases). The V and J ends lost 5 bases and 1 base respectively, with 12 bases between them. CDR3 size: 15 residues. From germline, CDR1 is SGHTA and CDR2 FQGNSA. CDR3: CASSPRDISNQPQHF. The CDR3 DNA reads as TGTGCCAGCAGCCCACGGGACATAAGCAATCAGCCCCAGCATTTT.

This sequence joins TRBV20-1 and TRBJ1-1; possibly TRBD1 for D (6 bases). The length of the CDR3 is 12 residues. V lost 4 bases, J lost 7 bases, and 13 bases lay in between. Germline V gene data show CDR1 as DFQATT and CDR2 as SNEGSKA (reference sequence). The CDR3 DNA sequence: TGCAGTGCTACACACAGGGTTATTGAAGCTTTCTTT. Residues: CSATHRVIEAFF.